A selection of T cell receptor beta chains follows, all from one sample in a study of blood T cell repertoires in COVID-19. TCRdb keeps only in-frame clones here, not all; method: immunoSEQ multiplex PCR. The sample shows around 160,000 clones, roughly 86% of them seen only once. The sequenced sample was peripheral blood. These receptors all come from a young man with acute or convalescent COVID-19. Both conserved end residues are part of each CDR3. D genes are given only for firm matches. For some rows the clone size is stated as once, few or many, or as a class when expanded; others skip it.

d_call | j_call | clone_size | v_call | cdr3_nt | cdr3_aa
TRBD1 | TRBJ2-2 | - | TRBV19 | TGTGCCAGTAGTCGGACAGGGTTCGCCGAGGAGCTGTTTTTT | CASSRTGFAEELFF
- | TRBJ1-1 | - | TRBV3-1/TRBV3-2 | TGTGCCAGCAGCCACACAATACCGAACACTGAAGCTTTCTTT | CASSHTIPNTEAFF
TRBD1 | TRBJ1-2 | - | TRBV10-1 | TGCGCCAGCAGTGAGAACAGGGGCTATGGCTACACCTTC | CASSENRGYGYTF
TRBD1 | TRBJ1-1 | few | TRBV19 | TGTGCCAGTAGTACCTCCGGACAGGGGGCGGGTTGGGCTGAAGCTTTCTTT | CASSTSGQGAGWAEAFF
- | TRBJ2-1 | - | TRBV7-9 | TGTGCCAGCAGCTTAAGGAGGGGGCAGTTGGATGAGCAGTTCTTC | CASSLRRGQLDEQFF
TRBD1 | TRBJ2-7 | - | TRBV2 | TGTGCCAGCAGTTTGACAGGGGGCGTTGGGCAGTACTTC | CASSLTGGVGQYF
- | TRBJ1-2 | - | TRBV7-9 | TGTGCCAGCAGCGTATCGACCGGGGTTGACTATGGCTACACCTTC | CASSVSTGVDYGYTF
TRBD1 | TRBJ1-4 | - | TRBV7-6 | TGTGCCAGCAGCTTAGGAACAGGGGGCGCGACTAATGAAAAACTGTTTTTT | CASSLGTGGATNEKLFF
- | TRBJ1-2 | - | TRBV9 | TGTGCCAGCAGGGGGGGAGACGGTTACTATGGCGGCTACACCTTC | CASRGGDGYYGGYTF
- | TRBJ2-1 | - | TRBV30 | TGTGCCTGGAGTCTCGGCAATGAGCAGTTCTTC | CAWSLGNEQFF
TRBD2 | TRBJ2-7 | - | TRBV3-1/TRBV3-2 | TGTGCCAGCAGCCATCAACGGGGGGGACTGTACGAGCAGTACTTC | CASSHQRGGLYEQYF
TRBD2 | TRBJ2-3 | - | TRBV24-1 | TGTGCCACCAGTGCCATACTAGCGGGGGGCACAGATACGCAGTATTTT | CATSAILAGGTDTQYF
- | TRBJ2-5 | - | TRBV3-1/TRBV3-2 | TGTGCCAGCAGCCAGGTTAGAACTTACCAAGAGACCCAGTACTTC | CASSQVRTYQETQYF
TRBD1 | TRBJ1-5 | - | TRBV7-6 | TGTGCCAGCAGCTCCCGTCCCGGGACAGGGATCGATCAGCCCCAGCATTTT | CASSSRPGTGIDQPQHF
TRBD2 | TRBJ2-1 | - | TRBV28 | TGTGCCAGCAGTTCCTCGGGACTAGCGGGACACTACAATGAGCAGTTCTTC | CASSSSGLAGHYNEQFF
TRBD1 | TRBJ1-2 | few | TRBV2 | TGTGCCAGCAGTCCCCCGGGACAGAGCTATGGCTACACCTTC | CASSPPGQSYGYTF
TRBD1 | TRBJ2-3 | - | TRBV5-1 | TGCGCCAGCAGCTTGGTACCCGGGACAGGGACAGATACGCAGTATTTT | CASSLVPGTGTDTQYF
TRBD2 | TRBJ2-1 | - | TRBV27 | TGTGCCAGCAGTTGGGCGGGGGTACACAATGAGCAGTTCTTC | CASSWAGVHNEQFF
- | TRBJ1-1 | - | TRBV6-4 | TGTGCCAGCACCCCGGACATCTCTATGAACACTGAAGCTTTCTTT | CASTPDISMNTEAFF
TRBD1 | TRBJ2-3 | - | TRBV19 | TGTGCCAGTAGTAAAGACAGGGGGTATGACTCAGATACGCAGTATTTT | CASSKDRGYDSDTQYF
TRBD1 | TRBJ1-1 | - | TRBV18 | TGTGCCAGCTCACCACCAGGACAGGGGAACACTGAAGCTTTCTTT | CASSPPGQGNTEAFF
- | TRBJ2-5 | once | TRBV5-4 | TGTGCCAGCAGCTTGGCCAATTACAGAAACCAAGAGACCCAGTACTTC | CASSLANYRNQETQYF
- | TRBJ1-2 | - | TRBV11-2 | TGTGCCAGCAGCCCCCCTAATGTAACTCCGAACTATGGCTACACCTTC | CASSPPNVTPNYGYTF
TRBD2 | TRBJ2-1 | few | TRBV2 | TGTGCCAGCACCATGGGGACTAGCGGGGAACATGAGCAGTTCTTC | CASTMGTSGEHEQFF
- | TRBJ2-1 | - | TRBV5-6 | TGTGCCAGCAGCTTAGGACAGTACAATGAGCAGTTCTTC | CASSLGQYNEQFF
TRBD1 | TRBJ1-1 | - | TRBV5-4 | TGTGCCAGCAGCCAACCGACAGGGCTGAACACTGAAGCTTTCTTT | CASSQPTGLNTEAFF
- | TRBJ2-2 | - | TRBV18 | TGTGCCAGCTCACCCCTGTCGGTGCGGGAGCTGTTTTTT | CASSPLSVRELFF
- | TRBJ1-3 | - | TRBV29-1 | TGCAGCGTTGAACAGGGGTTTGGAAACACCATATATTTT | CSVEQGFGNTIYF
TRBD1 | TRBJ1-4 | - | TRBV12-5 | TGTGCTAGTGGTTCGGGACAGGGAGTTGAAAAACTGTTTTTT | CASGSGQGVEKLFF
- | TRBJ1-1 | - | TRBV24-1 | TGTGCCACCAGTGACCCACGACAGTCTGGGGCTTTCTTT | CATSDPRQSGAFF
TRBD1 | TRBJ2-1 | - | TRBV24-1 | TGTGCCACCAGTGCAGGGGGTTCTTACAATGAGCAGTTCTTC | CATSAGGSYNEQFF
- | TRBJ1-1 | - | TRBV18 | TGTGCCAGCTCACCCCGTCCAGGAAAGATGAACACTGAAGCTTTCTTT | CASSPRPGKMNTEAFF
- | TRBJ1-5 | - | TRBV19 | TGTGCCAGTACGGCCGGGATCGGCAATCAGCCCCAGCATTTT | CASTAGIGNQPQHF
- | TRBJ1-1 | - | TRBV30 | TGTGCCTGGAGTGCCTACAGGGCCAGCATGAACACTGAAGCTTTCTTT | CAWSAYRASMNTEAFF
TRBD1 | TRBJ1-1 | - | TRBV11-3 | TGTGCCAGCAGCTTCGGACAGGGCACTGAAGCTTTCTTT | CASSFGQGTEAFF
- | TRBJ2-2 | - | TRBV7-2 | TGTGCCAGCAGCTCGGGTTCCCCGGGGGAGCTGTTTTTT | CASSSGSPGELFF
TRBD1 | TRBJ1-1 | - | TRBV11-3 | TGTGCCAGCAGCCTTGGGGGACAGGACACTGAAGCTTTCTTT | CASSLGGQDTEAFF
TRBD1 | TRBJ1-2 | - | TRBV27 | TGTGCCAGCAGTTTAGCAGGGGGCGACCTCTATGGCTACACCTTC | CASSLAGGDLYGYTF
TRBD1 | TRBJ1-6 | - | TRBV3-1/TRBV3-2 | TGTGCCAGCAGCCAAGTAGGACAGGGGGCTGGGGAGGCCCTCCACTTT | CASSQVGQGAGEALHF
TRBD1 | TRBJ1-5 | - | TRBV7-8 | TGTGCCAGCAGCTTAGGGGGACAGGGTAGGAGGCAGCCCCAGCATTTT | CASSLGGQGRRQPQHF
TRBD1 | TRBJ2-7 | - | TRBV5-1 | TGCGCCAGCAGCCAATACTGGGACAGAAGCGAGCAGTACTTC | CASSQYWDRSEQYF
- | TRBJ1-6 | - | TRBV5-6 | TGTGCCAGCAGCTCTCCCCATTCACCCCTCCACTTT | CASSSPHSPLHF
TRBD2 | TRBJ2-2 | - | TRBV10-2 | TGCGCCAGCAGACTAGCGGGGGGGCGTGACGGGGAGCTGTTTTTT | CASRLAGGRDGELFF
- | TRBJ2-3 | - | TRBV7-2 | TGTGCCAGCAGCTTAGATAACAGAAGCACAGATACGCAGTATTTT | CASSLDNRSTDTQYF
TRBD1 | TRBJ1-2 | - | TRBV5-1 | TGCGCCAGCAGCTTGGGGACAGGGGCGGATAACTATGGCTACACCTTC | CASSLGTGADNYGYTF
- | TRBJ1-2 | - | TRBV14 | TGTGCCAGCAGCCAAGATCTTTCGGGGTACGAAGGCTACACCTTC | CASSQDLSGYEGYTF
- | TRBJ1-5 | - | TRBV19 | TGTGCCAGTAGCTGGACTCCGGGCTACAATCAGCCCCAGCATTTT | CASSWTPGYNQPQHF
TRBD2 | TRBJ2-3 | once | TRBV2 | TGTGCCTGGCGAGGGGATAGCGGGGGACGCAGGGATACGCAGTATTTT | CAWRGDSGGRRDTQYF
TRBD1 | TRBJ1-5 | - | TRBV2 | TGTGCCAGCAGCCGAGACAGGGACCGCAATCAGCCCCAGCATTTT | CASSRDRDRNQPQHF
TRBD1 | TRBJ2-6 | once | TRBV7-3 | TGTGCCAGCAGCTTAAACCCAGGGGGCTCTGGGGCCAACGTCCTGACTTTC | CASSLNPGGSGANVLTF
- | TRBJ1-1 | - | TRBV27 | TGTGCCAGCAGGAGTCAAGCTTTCTTT | CASRSQAFF
- | TRBJ1-1 | - | TRBV29-1 | TGCAGCGTTGAAGGGTGGACAGAAGCTTTCTTT | CSVEGWTEAFF
TRBD2 | TRBJ2-2 | - | TRBV7-2 | TGTGCCAGCAGCTTTTTAGCGGGGGGGGCCGCGGGCACCGGGGAGCTGTTTTTT | CASSFLAGGAAGTGELFF
- | TRBJ2-1 | few | TRBV14 | TGTGCCAGCAGCCTCACTAGCTACAATGAGCAGTTCTTC | CASSLTSYNEQFF
- | TRBJ1-6 | - | TRBV24-1 | TGTGCCACCAGTGAGACATCTGCTTCACCCCTCCACTTT | CATSETSASPLHF
TRBD2 | TRBJ2-3 | - | TRBV5-1 | TGCGCCAGCAGCTTGACTAGCGGGGCCGGGAGCACAGATACGCAGTATTTT | CASSLTSGAGSTDTQYF
TRBD1 | TRBJ2-7 | - | TRBV30 | TGTGCCTACAATTTCGCGGACAGGGTAGACGAGCAGTACTTC | CAYNFADRVDEQYF